A single sample is the source of the 24 T cell receptor beta chains below, sequenced in a study of cytomegalovirus exposure and HLA in healthy donors. The PCR used 60 Vbeta and 13 Jbeta primers. Sequencing used immunoSEQ multiplex PCR; TCRdb keeps in-frame clones, though not all of them. The table records roughly 130,000 clones, about 74% of them present only once. The sequenced material came from PBMCs. The receptors derive from a woman between 50 and 59 years old in good health and CMV-seropositive.

The chain links TRBV11-3 to TRBJ2-3; 9 positions agree with TRBD2. Looked up from germline, CDR1 is SGHNT and CDR2 is YENEEA. The CDR3 spans 15 residues. Trimming took 3 bases from V and 8 from J; bases not matched to a gene: 9. CDR3 residues: CASSFSGTSLGTQYF. For the CDR3, the DNA is TGTGCCAGCAGCTTTAGTGGGACTAGCTTAGGTACGCAGTATTTT.

The chain combines TRBV29-1 with TRBJ2-2; a weak D match, TRBD2 (5 bases). V lost 7 bases, J lost 5 bases, and 11 bases lay in between. Germline CDR1 reads SQVTM; CDR2 reads ANQGSEA. This CDR3 has 12 residues. This CDR3 reads CSGGRRTGELFF. The CDR3 DNA is TGCAGCGGCGGGCGGAGGACCGGGGAGCTGTTTTTT.

V usage is TRBV25-1 and J usage is TRBJ1-1; TRBD1 might be the D (6 bases). The CDR3 has 15 residues. Germline CDR1 reads MGHDK; CDR2 reads SYGVNS. The germline V and J ends were trimmed by 1 base and 2 bases, with 11 bases remaining between them. CDR3 bases: TGTGCCAGCAGTGAATTTGGGGGCGGAAACACTGAAGCTTTCTTT. Residues: CASSEFGGGNTEAFF.

The chain carries TRBV6-1 and TRBJ2-3; 10 bases fit TRBD2. The trim removed 1 base at V and 0 bases at J, leaving 1 base unmatched. Germline V gene data show CDR1 as MNHNS and CDR2 as SASEGT. The CDR3 is 16 amino acids. CDR3 protein: CASSEVAGGSTDTQYF. CDR3 DNA: TGTGCCAGCAGTGAAGTAGCGGGGGGCAGCACAGATACGCAGTATTTT.

The V and J genes are TRBV7-6 and TRBJ2-1, with a possible D match to TRBD1 (6 bases). The CDR3 loop spans 14 amino acids. The V and J ends lost 0 bases and 6 bases respectively, with 9 bases between them. Germline CDR1 is SGHVS and CDR2 is FNYEAQ. The CDR3 DNA reads as TGTGCCAGCAGCTTAGCGCCAGGGGTCAATGAGCAGTTCTTC. This codes for CASSLAPGVNEQFF.

In its sample, this clone was seen once. V usage is TRBV19 and J usage is TRBJ1-5; D uncertain. Germline lookup yields CDR1 LNHDA and CDR2 SQIVND (reference sequence). The V and J ends lost 2 bases and 3 bases respectively, with 5 bases between them. This CDR3 comprises 13 residues. CDR3 loop: CASSISVNQPQHF. Written as DNA, the CDR3 is TGTGCCAGTAGTATATCAGTCAATCAGCCCCAGCATTTT.

The chain recombines TRBV19 with TRBJ1-2; the match to TRBD1 covers 8 bases. J was trimmed by 8 bases and V by 2 bases; bases with no gene match: 10. Germline lookup yields CDR1 LNHDA and CDR2 SQIVND (reference sequence). The CDR3 totals 15 residues. The CDR3, as DNA: TGTGCCAGTAGTATATCCTGGACAGGGCGGGACGGCTACACCTTC. Translated, it gives CASSISWTGRDGYTF. Drawing the rest from reference TRBV19 and TRBJ1-2, the complete variable domain is DGGITQSPKYLFRKEGQNVTLSCEQNLNHDAMYWYRQDPGQGLRLIYYSQIVNDFQKGDIAEGYSVSREKKESFPLTVTSAQKNPTAFYLCASSISWTGRDGYTFGSGTRLTVV.

For the CDR3, the DNA is TGTGCCAGCAGTGAGAATCCAGGGGGTGATCAGCCCCAGCATTTT. Its protein product is CASSENPGGDQPQHF. The chain carries TRBV9 and TRBJ1-5; 7 positions agree with TRBD1. Germline assignment: CDR1 SGDLS and CDR2 YYNGEE. This CDR3 has 15 amino acids. V was pared by 5 bases and J by 5 bases, with 10 bases of the junction left unmatched. Together with reference TRBV9 and TRBJ1-5, the CDR3 gives the full variable domain: DSGVTQTPKHLITATGQRVTLRCSPRSGDLSVYWYQQSLDQGLQFLIQYYNGEERAKGNILERFSAQQFPDLHSELNLSSLELGDSALYFCASSENPGGDQPQHFGDGTRLSIL.

V usage is TRBV6-5 and J usage is TRBJ1-2, with D possibly matching TRBD1 (6 bases). Germline assignment: CDR1 MNHEY and CDR2 SVGAGI. V was clipped by 7 bases and J by 8 bases, with 17 bases between them. CDR3 size: 13 residues. This CDR3 is CASKSSGVRGYTF. The CDR3, as DNA: TGTGCCAGCAAGTCATCAGGGGTGAGAGGCTACACCTTC.

The chain combines TRBV27 with TRBJ2-3; 10 positions match TRBD2. Germline V gene lookup returns CDR1 MNHEY and CDR2 SMNVEV (reference sequence). Trimming removed 6 bases from V and 1 base from J; junction bases left unmatched: 10. The CDR3 is 17 residues long. CDR3 sequence (DNA): TGTGCCAGCAGGGGGACTAGCGTAGGATTAGGCACAGATACGCAGTATTTT. This gives the protein CASRGTSVGLGTDTQYF.

The CDR3 region has the DNA TGTGCCAGTAGGGGACAGGGGCGAAAAGGCTACACCTTC. It is translated as CASRGQGRKGYTF. V is TRBV19 and J is TRBJ1-2; 10 nucleotides line up with TRBD1. This CDR3 is 13 amino acids long. The J segment lost 8 bases and the V segment lost 6 bases, leaving 6 bases of the junction unmatched. CDR1 is LNHDA, CDR2 SQIVND, per germline (reference sequence).

This clone appeared a single time. The chain is built from TRBV6-5 and TRBJ1-6; TRBD1 matches at 10 bases. The J segment lost 7 bases and the V segment lost 7 bases, leaving 7 bases of the junction unmatched. The V gene's germline CDR1 is MNHEY and CDR2 SVGAGI. The CDR3 is 15 residues long. CDR3 sequence: CASTSGQGINSPLHF. DNA of the CDR3: TGTGCCAGCACCTCGGGACAGGGGATCAATTCACCCCTCCACTTT.

The chain recombines TRBV29-1 with TRBJ2-5; the match to TRBD2 covers 8 bases. Germline CDR1 reads SQVTM; CDR2 reads ANQGSEA. Trimming cost V 7 bases and J 11 bases; bases outside gene matches: 9. The CDR3 has 11 amino acids. The CDR3: CSAGGVGKQYF. The CDR3 DNA sequence: TGCAGCGCGGGAGGGGTGGGAAAGCAGTACTTC.

The DNA for the CDR3 is TGCGCCAGCAGCTCCACCGGCACGGGGCGGCCGCGGGGCTATGGCTACACCTTC. This encodes CASSSTGTGRPRGYGYTF. The chain has TRBV5-1 and TRBJ1-2, with a tentative D call TRBD1 (5 bases). This CDR3 comprises 18 residues. Trimming cost V 3 bases and J 4 bases, with 25 bases left between them. Germline CDR1 SGHRS, CDR2 YFSETQ.

The CDR3 DNA reads TGTGCCAGCACAGAGACAGAAATCGGCACTGAAGCTTTCTTT. This encodes CASTETEIGTEAFF. The chain has TRBV2 and TRBJ1-1, with TRBD1 as a possible D gene (5 bases). The CDR3 extends over 14 amino acids. Germline assignment: CDR1 SNHLY and CDR2 FYNNEI. Trimming took 7 bases from V and 4 from J, leaving 16 bases between them.

The V gene is TRBV7-2, the J gene TRBJ2-3; maybe TRBD2 (5 bases). The CDR3 is made up of 14 amino acids. V was shortened by 5 bases and J by 6 bases, with 15 bases between the two germline ends. The germline V gene has CDR1 SGHTA and CDR2 FQGNSA. CDR3 in DNA: TGTGCCAGCAGCCCCGGACTCCCCGTGGATACGCAGTATTTT. Amino acid sequence: CASSPGLPVDTQYF.

The rearrangement links TRBV19 to TRBJ2-7; 8 nucleotides line up with TRBD1. In germline, CDR1 is LNHDA, CDR2 SQIVND (reference sequence). Trimming removed 7 bases from V and 4 bases from J; junction bases left unmatched: 6. The CDR3 spans 13 residues. For the CDR3, the DNA is TGTGCCAGTACCGGGACAGGAGGATACGAGCAGTACTTC. This gives the protein CASTGTGGYEQYF.

The chain employs TRBV6-1 and TRBJ2-2; D gene unclear. Trimming left V 7 bases short and J 7 bases short, with 10 bases between. Germline values: CDR1 MNHNS, CDR2 SASEGT. This CDR3 spans 12 amino acids. CDR3 sequence (DNA): TGTGCCAGCAAAAATACCGGCGGGGAGCTGTTTTTT. Translated: CASKNTGGELFF.

A few counts support this clone. The rearrangement joins TRBV7-2 to TRBJ1-6; a possible D gene is TRBD1 (5 bases). This CDR3 region has 16 residues. CDR1 is SGHTA and CDR2 is FQGNSA in the germline V gene. V was clipped by 5 bases and J by 5 bases, with 16 bases between them. CDR3 sequence: CASSRQQGADNSPLHF. For the CDR3, the DNA is TGTGCCAGCAGCCGTCAGCAAGGGGCCGATAATTCACCCCTCCACTTT.

Here the CDR3 DNA reads TGTGCCAGCAGTTTATCACAGGGGGCGGGTCAGCCCCAGCATTTT. It translates to CASSLSQGAGQPQHF. The chain employs TRBV27 and TRBJ1-5; 9 positions agree with TRBD1. This CDR3 has 15 residues. V gave up 0 bases and J gave up 6 bases; unmatched junction bases: 3. Germline assignment: CDR1 MNHEY and CDR2 SMNVEV (reference sequence).

This clone occurred a few times. The rearrangement uses TRBV5-5 and TRBJ1-5; 7 bases agree with TRBD1. The ends lost 4 bases at V and 9 bases at J; junction bases unmatched: 7. This CDR3 region has 13 residues. In germline, CDR1 is SGHKS, CDR2 YYEKEE (reference sequence). CDR3: CASSDLQGLPQHF. Here the CDR3 DNA reads TGTGCCAGCAGCGATCTACAGGGGCTGCCCCAGCATTTT.

This clone has just one count. The chain couples TRBV16 to TRBJ1-1, with D maybe TRBD1 (5 bases). V lost 2 bases to trimming and J lost 8 bases, with 12 bases between them. Germline-derived CDR1 and CDR2 are KGHSY and FQNENV. The CDR3 has 13 amino acids. For the CDR3, the DNA is TGTGCCAGCAGCCAAGCCACAGGCCGAGAAGCTTTCTTT. It specifies CASSQATGREAFF. The full variable domain, with the rest looked up from reference TRBV16 and TRBJ1-1, is GEEVAQTPKHLVRGEGQKAKLYCAPIKGHSYVFWYQQVLKNEFKFLISFQNENVFDETGMPKERFSAKCLPNSPCSLEIQATKLEDSAVYFCASSQATGREAFFGQGTRLTVV.

V usage is TRBV19 and J usage is TRBJ1-5; perhaps TRBD1 as D (5 bases). CDR1 and CDR2 from the germline V gene are LNHDA and SQIVND (reference sequence). V lost 7 bases and J lost 2, with 15 bases in between. The CDR3 extends over 15 amino acids. CDR3 DNA sequence: TGTGCCAGTAAGCTGGGGCACTCGGGCAATCAGCCCCAGCATTTT. Its translation: CASKLGHSGNQPQHF.

As for this clone: Germline and junction disagree at one end, which may indicate a read error. This chain uses TRBV5-1 with TRBJ2-3, with 7 bases fitting TRBD2. Germline values: CDR1 SGHRS, CDR2 YFSETQ. This CDR3 spans 16 amino acids. CDR3 sequence (DNA): TGCGCCAGCACCTTGGAGGCGGGGGACAGCACAGATACGCAGTATTTT. Translated, it gives CASTLEAGDSTDTQYF.